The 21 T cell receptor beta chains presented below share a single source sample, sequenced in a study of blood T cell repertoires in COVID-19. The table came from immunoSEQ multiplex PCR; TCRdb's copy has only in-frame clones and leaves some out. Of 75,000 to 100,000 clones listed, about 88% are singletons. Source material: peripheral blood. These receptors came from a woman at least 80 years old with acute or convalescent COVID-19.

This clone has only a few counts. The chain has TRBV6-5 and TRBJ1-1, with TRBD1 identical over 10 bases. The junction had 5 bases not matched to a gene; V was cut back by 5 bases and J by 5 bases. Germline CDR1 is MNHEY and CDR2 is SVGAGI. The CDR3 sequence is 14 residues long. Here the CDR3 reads CASSPGTGVTEAFF. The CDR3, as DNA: TGTGCCAGCAGTCCAGGGACAGGGGTTACTGAAGCTTTCTTT.

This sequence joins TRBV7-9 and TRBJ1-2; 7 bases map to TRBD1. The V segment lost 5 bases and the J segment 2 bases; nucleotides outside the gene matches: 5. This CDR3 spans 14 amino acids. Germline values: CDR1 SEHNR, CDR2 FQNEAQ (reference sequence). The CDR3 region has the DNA TGTGCCAGCAGCCTGACAGGGTACAACTATGGCTACACCTTC. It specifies CASSLTGYNYGYTF.

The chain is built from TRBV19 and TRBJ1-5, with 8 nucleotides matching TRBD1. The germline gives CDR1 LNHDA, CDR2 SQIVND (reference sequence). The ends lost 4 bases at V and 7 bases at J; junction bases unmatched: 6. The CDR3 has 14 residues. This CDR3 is CASSTGQGEQPQHF. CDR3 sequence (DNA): TGTGCCAGTAGTACCGGACAGGGTGAACAGCCCCAGCATTTT. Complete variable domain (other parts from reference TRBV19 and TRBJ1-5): DGGITQSPKYLFRKEGQNVTLSCEQNLNHDAMYWYRQDPGQGLRLIYYSQIVNDFQKGDIAEGYSVSREKKESFPLTVTSAQKNPTAFYLCASSTGQGEQPQHFGDGTRLSIL.

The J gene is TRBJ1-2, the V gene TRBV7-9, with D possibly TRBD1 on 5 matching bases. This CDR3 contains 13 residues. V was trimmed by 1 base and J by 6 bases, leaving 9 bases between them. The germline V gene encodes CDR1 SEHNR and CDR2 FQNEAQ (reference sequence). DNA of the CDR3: TGTGCCAGCAGCTTAGAGTCAGGGAATGGCTACACCTTC. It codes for CASSLESGNGYTF.

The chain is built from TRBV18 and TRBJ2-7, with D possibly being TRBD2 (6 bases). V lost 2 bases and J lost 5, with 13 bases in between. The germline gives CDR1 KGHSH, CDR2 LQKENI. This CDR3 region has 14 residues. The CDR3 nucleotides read TGTGCCAGCTCACCATGGAGGGGCATTCACGAGCAGTACTTC. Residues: CASSPWRGIHEQYF.

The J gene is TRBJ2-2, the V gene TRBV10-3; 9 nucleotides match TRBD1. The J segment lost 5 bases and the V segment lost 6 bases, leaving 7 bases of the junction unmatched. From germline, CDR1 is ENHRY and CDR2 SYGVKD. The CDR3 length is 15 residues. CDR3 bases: TGTGCCATCAGACAACAGGGGGCAGGAACCGGGGAGCTGTTTTTT. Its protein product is CAIRQQGAGTGELFF.

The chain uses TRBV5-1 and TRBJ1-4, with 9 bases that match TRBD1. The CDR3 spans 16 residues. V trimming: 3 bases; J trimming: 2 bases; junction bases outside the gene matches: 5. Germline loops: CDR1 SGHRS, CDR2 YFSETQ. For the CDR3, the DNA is TGCGCCAGCAGCTCGGGGGACAGGGATACTAATGAAAAACTGTTTTTT. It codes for CASSSGDRDTNEKLFF.

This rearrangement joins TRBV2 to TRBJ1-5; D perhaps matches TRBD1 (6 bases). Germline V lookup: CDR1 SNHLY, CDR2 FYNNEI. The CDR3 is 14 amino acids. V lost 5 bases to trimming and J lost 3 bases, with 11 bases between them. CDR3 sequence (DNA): TGTGCCAGCAGTTTCCAGGGGTCCAATCAGCCCCAGCATTTT. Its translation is CASSFQGSNQPQHF. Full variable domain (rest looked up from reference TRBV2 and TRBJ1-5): EPEVTQTPSHQVTQMGQEVILRCVPISNHLYFYWYRQILGQKVEFLVSFYNNEISEKSEIFDDQFSVERPDGSNFTLKIRSTKLEDSAMYFCASSFQGSNQPQHFGDGTRLSIL.

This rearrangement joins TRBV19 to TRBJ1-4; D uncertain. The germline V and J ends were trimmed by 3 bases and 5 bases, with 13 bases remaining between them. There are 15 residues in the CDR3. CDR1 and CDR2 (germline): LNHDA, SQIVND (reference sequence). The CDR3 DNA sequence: TGTGCCAGTAGTATCAGGTTTACTGTGAATGAAAAACTGTTTTTT. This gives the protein CASSIRFTVNEKLFF.

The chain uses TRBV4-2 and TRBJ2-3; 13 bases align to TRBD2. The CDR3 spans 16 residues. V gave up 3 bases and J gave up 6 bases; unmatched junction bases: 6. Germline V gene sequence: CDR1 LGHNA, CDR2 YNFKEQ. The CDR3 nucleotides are TGTGCCAGCAGCCAGAAACTAGCGGGGGGGCGGGATACGCAGTATTTT. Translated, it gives CASSQKLAGGRDTQYF.

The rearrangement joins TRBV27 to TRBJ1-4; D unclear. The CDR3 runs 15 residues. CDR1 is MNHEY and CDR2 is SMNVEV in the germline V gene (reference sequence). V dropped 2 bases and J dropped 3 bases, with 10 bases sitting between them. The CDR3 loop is CASSLRGRANEKLFF. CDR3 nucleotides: TGTGCCAGCAGTTTACGGGGAAGGGCTAATGAAAAACTGTTTTTT.

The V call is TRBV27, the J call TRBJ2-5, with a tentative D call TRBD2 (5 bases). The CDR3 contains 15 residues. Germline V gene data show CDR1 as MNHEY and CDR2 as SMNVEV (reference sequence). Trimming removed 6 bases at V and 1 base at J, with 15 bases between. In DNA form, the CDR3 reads TGTGCCAGCAGACCCAATACTAGGCTCCAAGAGACCCAGTACTTC. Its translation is CASRPNTRLQETQYF.

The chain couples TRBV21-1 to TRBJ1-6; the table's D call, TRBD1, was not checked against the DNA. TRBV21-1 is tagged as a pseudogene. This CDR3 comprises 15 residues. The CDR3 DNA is TGTGCCAGCAGCAAAGAAGGCCAGGGGAATTCACCCCTCCACTTT. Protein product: CASSKEGQGNSPLHF.

CDR3 sequence (DNA): TGTGCCAGCAGTGAATCAGACAGGGGCAATGAAAAACTGTTTTTT. It encodes CASSESDRGNEKLFF. This chain connects TRBV25-1 to TRBJ1-4; 8 nucleotides agree with TRBD1. CDR1 and CDR2 (germline): MGHDK, SYGVNS. V trimming: 1 base; J trimming: 5 bases; junction bases outside the gene matches: 3. This CDR3 is 15 amino acids long.

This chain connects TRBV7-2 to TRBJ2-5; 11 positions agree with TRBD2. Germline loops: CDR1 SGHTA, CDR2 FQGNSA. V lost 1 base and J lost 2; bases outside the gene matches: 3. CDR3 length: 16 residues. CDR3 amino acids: CASSLVASGGQETQYF. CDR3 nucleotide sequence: TGTGCCAGCAGCTTAGTGGCTAGCGGGGGGCAAGAGACCCAGTACTTC.

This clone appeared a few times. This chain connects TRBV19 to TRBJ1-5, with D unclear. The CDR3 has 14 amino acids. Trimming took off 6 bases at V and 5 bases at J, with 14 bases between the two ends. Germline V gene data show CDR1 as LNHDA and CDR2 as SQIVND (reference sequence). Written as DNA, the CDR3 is TGTGCCAGTAGGGCATGGGAGGGCGATCAGCCCCAGCATTTT. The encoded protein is CASRAWEGDQPQHF.

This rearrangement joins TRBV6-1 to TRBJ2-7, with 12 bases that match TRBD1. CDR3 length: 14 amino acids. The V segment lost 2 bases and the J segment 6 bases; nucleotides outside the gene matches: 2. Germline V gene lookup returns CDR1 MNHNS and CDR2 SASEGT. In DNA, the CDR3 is TGTGCCAGCAGTGAACGGGACAGGGGGCCCGAGCAGTACTTC. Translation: CASSERDRGPEQYF.

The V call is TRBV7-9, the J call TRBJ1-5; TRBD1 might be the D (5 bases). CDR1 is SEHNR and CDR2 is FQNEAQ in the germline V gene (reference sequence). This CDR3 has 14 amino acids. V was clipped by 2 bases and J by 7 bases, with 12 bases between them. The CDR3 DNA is TGTGCCAGCAGCTTACAGGGACTAGACCAGCCCCAGCATTTT. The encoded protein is CASSLQGLDQPQHF.

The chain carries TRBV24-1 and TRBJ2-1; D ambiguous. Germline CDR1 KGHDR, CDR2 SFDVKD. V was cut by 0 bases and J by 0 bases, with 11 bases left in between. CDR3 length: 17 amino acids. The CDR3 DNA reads TGTGCCACCAGTGATTTGGCAGACTCTCGCTCCTACAATGAGCAGTTCTTC. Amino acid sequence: CATSDLADSRSYNEQFF.

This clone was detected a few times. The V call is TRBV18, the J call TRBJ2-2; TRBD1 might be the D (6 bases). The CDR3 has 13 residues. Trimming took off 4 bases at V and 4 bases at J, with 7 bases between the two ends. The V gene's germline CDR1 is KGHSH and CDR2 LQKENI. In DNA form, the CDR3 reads TGTGCCAGCTCACGGGGGCTCACCGGGGAGCTGTTTTTT. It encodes CASSRGLTGELFF.

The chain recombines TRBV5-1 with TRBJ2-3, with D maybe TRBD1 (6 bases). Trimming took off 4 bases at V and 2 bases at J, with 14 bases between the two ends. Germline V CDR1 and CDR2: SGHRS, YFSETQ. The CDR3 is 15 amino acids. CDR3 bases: TGCGCCAGCAGCCCGGACAGCAACCCCACAGATACGCAGTATTTT. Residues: CASSPDSNPTDTQYF.